This T cell receptor beta chain comes out of a study of T-cell memory formation after mild COVID-19. Study as a whole: Largely, the TCR clusters proved donor specific. Regarding the study as a whole: For contracting clones, CD4+ ones sat mainly in CM and EM, CD8+ in EMRA. The study detected some responding clones in pre-infection memory, suggesting cross-reactive memory joined.

TCRdb processed the 5' RACE reads anew with MiXCR; each CDR3 protein has one entry. The sample carries 200,000 to 250,000 distinct CDR3 sequences, 8% to 9.5% recorded once. This clonotype was observed a handful of times. Its antigen is currently unknown. Trimming shortened V by 2 bases and J by 1 base, and 7 bases separated the two germline ends. Germline lookup yields CDR1 MNHEY and CDR2 SVGAGI. CDR3 length: 14 amino acids. The sequence derives from a man aged 18 to 30 who had mild COVID-19 (a few samples of this study predate the infection). Cell type and time point are not known. The chain carries TRBV6-5 and TRBJ2-3, with D possibly being TRBD1 (5 bases). Sample: PBMCs or a T cell subset sorted from them (not recorded which). The DNA of the CDR3 is TGTGCCAGCAGTTACACAGGACGCACAGATACGCAGTATTTT. It encodes CASSYTGRTDTQYF.